The 21 T cell receptor beta chains in this list originate from one sample, sequenced in a study of blood T cell repertoires in COVID-19 (dated by TCRdb to about 2020). Library preparation used the immunoSEQ multiplex PCR assay. Drawn from immuneACCESS, this table holds only the in-frame rearrangements with V and J called that TCRdb kept. Clones are partly lost; checked studies trace under half to an unresolved V gene and leave the rest unexplained. The sample table contains 200,000 to 250,000 clones; only one count was recorded for roughly 86% of them. Jointly, the top ten make up about 4% of the sample. The source material was peripheral blood. These receptors were obtained from a man between 45 and 60 years old with acute or convalescent COVID-19.

The genes are TRBV12-5 and TRBJ1-3; perhaps TRBD1 as D (6 bases). The CDR3 contains 16 residues. V lost 6 bases, J lost 0 bases, and 15 bases lay in between. The germline gives CDR1 LGHNT, CDR2 FRNRAP. CDR3 residues: CASGLGQLSSGNTIYF. CDR3 nucleotides: TGTGCTAGTGGCCTTGGACAGCTTAGCTCTGGAAACACCATATATTTT.

There are a few counts of this clone. The rearrangement links TRBV9 to TRBJ2-7, with a possible D match to TRBD1 (5 bases). CDR3 length: 14 residues. The V end was cut by 4 bases, the J end by 1 base, with 12 bases between. Germline CDR1 reads SGDLS; CDR2 reads YYNGEE. CDR3 loop: CASSRGSQSYEQYF. The CDR3 DNA follows: TGTGCCAGCAGCAGGGGCTCGCAATCCTACGAGCAGTACTTC.

The J gene is TRBJ2-7, the V gene TRBV19; D is possibly TRBD1 (6 bases). V lost 3 bases, J lost 4 bases, and 13 bases lay in between. Germline V gene sequence: CDR1 LNHDA, CDR2 SQIVND (reference sequence). This CDR3 spans 14 amino acids. The CDR3 spells CASSIAGQRYEQYF. CDR3 sequence (DNA): TGTGCCAGTAGTATTGCCGGACAGAGATACGAGCAGTACTTC. The full variable domain, its missing parts supplied by reference TRBV19 and TRBJ2-7, is DGGITQSPKYLFRKEGQNVTLSCEQNLNHDAMYWYRQDPGQGLRLIYYSQIVNDFQKGDIAEGYSVSREKKESFPLTVTSAQKNPTAFYLCASSIAGQRYEQYFGPGTRLTVT.

The genes are TRBV28 and TRBJ1-5, with TRBD1 matching 7 bases. This CDR3 is 16 amino acids long. V lost 5 bases, J lost 0 bases, and 7 bases stayed unmatched. Germline V gene data show CDR1 as MDHEN and CDR2 as SYDVKM. The CDR3 nucleotides are TGTGCCAGCAGTCTAGGGGACAGACATAGCAATCAGCCCCAGCATTTT. It encodes CASSLGDRHSNQPQHF.

The chain carries TRBV11-2 and TRBJ2-7, with 7 bases matching TRBD2. The CDR3 is made up of 15 amino acids. The J segment lost 0 bases and the V segment lost 2 bases, leaving 4 bases of the junction unmatched. Germline CDR1 and CDR2: SGHAT and FQNNGV. The CDR3: CASSLLGGGSYEQYF. The CDR3 DNA reads as TGTGCCAGCAGCTTATTGGGCGGGGGCTCCTACGAGCAGTACTTC.

In this sample, this clone turned up once. The genes are TRBV5-1 and TRBJ1-5; no clear D gene. This CDR3 comprises 13 residues. V was trimmed by 1 base and J by 5 bases, leaving 7 bases between them. Germline V CDR1 and CDR2: SGHRS, YFSETQ. CDR3 in amino acids: CASSLSVDQPQHF. For the CDR3, the DNA is TGCGCCAGCAGCTTGTCAGTGGATCAGCCCCAGCATTTT.

Remarks on this clone: The junction and the germline gene differ at one end; a read error may be behind it. The chain carries TRBV9 and TRBJ1-1, with TRBD1 matching 7 bases. The germline V gene has CDR1 SGDLS and CDR2 YYNGEE. The length of the CDR3 is 15 residues. The chain's CDR3 is CASSATTGVKTEAFF. DNA of the CDR3: TGTGCCAGCAGCGCTACCACAGGGGTGAAGACTGAAGCTTTCTTT.

This chain uses TRBV29-1 with TRBJ1-2; D is unresolved. CDR3 length: 13 residues. Germline V gives CDR1 SQVTM, CDR2 ANQGSEA. V was trimmed by 3 bases and J by 3 bases, leaving 11 bases between them. The CDR3 DNA reads TGCAGCGTTGAGCGGGGTGACGACTATGGCTACACCTTC. It codes for CSVERGDDYGYTF.

The gene calls are TRBV14 and TRBJ2-7; the D gene is possibly TRBD2 (6 bases). The V end lost 1 base, the J end lost 6 bases, and 19 bases lay between the germline ends. CDR3 length: 16 residues. Per germline, CDR1 SGHDN and CDR2 FVKESK. The CDR3 is CASSQVVGTQISEQYF. The CDR3 DNA is TGTGCCAGCAGCCAAGTTGTAGGGACTCAGATCTCCGAGCAGTACTTC.

This clone was seen once. This chain joins TRBV13 and TRBJ2-7, with D unclear. The CDR3 is 12 residues long. Germline V gene lookup returns CDR1 PRHDT and CDR2 FYEKMQ (reference sequence). V was shortened by 5 bases and J by 4 bases, with 9 bases between the two germline ends. The CDR3 DNA is TGTGCCAGCAGCCAACAGCTTTACGAGCAGTACTTC. Its translation is CASSQQLYEQYF. The entire variable domain, with the rest obtained from reference TRBV13 and TRBJ2-7, is as follows: AAGVIQSPRHLIKEKRETATLKCYPIPRHDTVYWYQQGPGQDPQFLISFYEKMQSDKGSIPDRFSAQQFSDYHSELNMSSLELGDSALYFCASSQQLYEQYFGPGTRLTVT.

The chain employs TRBV6-5 and TRBJ1-1; D is perhaps TRBD1 (5 bases). The CDR3 consists of 11 residues. CDR1 is MNHEY, CDR2 SVGAGI, per germline. V dropped 8 bases and J dropped 7 bases, with 11 bases sitting between them. This CDR3 reads CASQWGGEAFF. The CDR3, as DNA: TGTGCCAGCCAATGGGGGGGTGAAGCTTTCTTT.

This sequence joins TRBV2 and TRBJ1-2, with 8 bases aligning to TRBD1. The germline V gene encodes CDR1 SNHLY and CDR2 FYNNEI. V lost 1 base, J lost 5 bases, and 6 bases stayed unmatched. This CDR3 has 15 amino acids. The CDR3 DNA reads as TGTGCCAGCAGTGAAGAAGGACAGGGTCAATATGGCTACACCTTC. This codes for CASSEEGQGQYGYTF.

The genes are TRBV9 and TRBJ1-1; D may be TRBD1 (5 bases). V was shortened by 4 bases and J by 5 bases, with 18 bases between the two germline ends. Germline V CDR1 and CDR2: SGDLS, YYNGEE. The CDR3 runs to 15 residues. For the CDR3, the DNA is TGTGCCAGCAGCTCCGCCGGCCAGGGCTGGACTGAAGCTTTCTTT. It is translated as CASSSAGQGWTEAFF.

The rearrangement links TRBV4-1 to TRBJ1-1; D is ambiguous. The germline V and J ends were trimmed by 4 bases and 4 bases, with 16 bases remaining between them. CDR3 length equals 15 residues. CDR1 is MGHRA, CDR2 YSYEKL, per germline. The CDR3 spells CASSLGEEGFTEAFF. The CDR3 DNA reads as TGCGCCAGCAGCCTTGGGGAGGAGGGTTTCACTGAAGCTTTCTTT.

This chain uses TRBV6-1 with TRBJ2-7, with 10 bases matching TRBD1. This CDR3 is built from 15 residues. The trim removed 3 bases at V and 4 bases at J, leaving 6 bases unmatched. Germline lookup yields CDR1 MNHNS and CDR2 SASEGT. The CDR3 loop reads CASSDRTGGLYEQYF. The CDR3 DNA is TGTGCCAGCAGTGACCGGACAGGGGGTTTATACGAGCAGTACTTC.

About this clone itself: The same CDR3 can be traced to other DNA sequences in this sample. The V call is TRBV18, the J call TRBJ1-5; D might be TRBD1 (6 bases). Trimming cost V 3 bases and J 5 bases, with 11 bases left between them. This CDR3 comprises 14 residues. CDR1 is KGHSH and CDR2 is LQKENI in the germline V gene. The DNA of the CDR3 is TGTGCCAGCTCACCTCAGGGGTCGGATCAGCCCCAGCATTTT. Translation gives CASSPQGSDQPQHF.

This chain joins TRBV27 and TRBJ1-2, with 8 nucleotides matching TRBD1. Trimming at V came to 5 bases and at J to 0 bases, leaving 2 bases not matched to a gene. Germline V gene data show CDR1 as MNHEY and CDR2 as SMNVEV (reference sequence). The CDR3 runs to 14 residues. The CDR3 sequence: CASSQDRANYGYTF. DNA of the CDR3: TGTGCCAGCAGTCAGGACAGGGCTAACTATGGCTACACCTTC.

The chain combines TRBV19 with TRBJ2-5, with D maybe TRBD1 (5 bases). Per the germline V gene, CDR1 is LNHDA and CDR2 is SQIVND (reference sequence). This CDR3 has 12 amino acids. V lost 5 bases and J lost 8, with 12 bases in between. The CDR3 coding sequence is TGTGCCAGTAGTGCCCCTCAGGGAACCCAGTACTTC. It specifies CASSAPQGTQYF.

The rearrangement uses TRBV21-1 and TRBJ2-7; TRBD1, the table's D call, lacks a check against the DNA. TRBV21-1 is a listed pseudogene. This CDR3 region has 17 residues. This chain's CDR3 is CASSLPRQGASSYEQYF. The CDR3 nucleotides are TGTGCCAGCAGCCTACCCCGACAGGGGGCGAGCTCCTACGAGCAGTACTTC.

This chain joins TRBV16 and TRBJ1-2; tentatively, D is TRBD1 (5 bases). CDR3 length equals 14 residues. Germline CDR1 reads KGHSY; CDR2 reads FQNENV. The V end lost 4 bases, the J end lost 5 bases, and 14 bases lay between the germline ends. CDR3 sequence (DNA): TGTGCCAGCAGCCGGGGAGGGGTTCGGTATGGCTACACCTTC. This encodes CASSRGGVRYGYTF.

This clone appeared once. The J gene is TRBJ2-5, the V gene TRBV7-6, with TRBD1 identical over 8 bases. This CDR3 is 14 amino acids long. Looked up from germline, CDR1 is SGHVS and CDR2 is FNYEAQ. The ends lost 4 bases at V and 5 bases at J; junction bases unmatched: 6. CDR3 protein: CASSSSGGRETQYF. As DNA, the CDR3 is TGTGCCAGCAGCTCCTCAGGGGGCCGGGAGACCCAGTACTTC.